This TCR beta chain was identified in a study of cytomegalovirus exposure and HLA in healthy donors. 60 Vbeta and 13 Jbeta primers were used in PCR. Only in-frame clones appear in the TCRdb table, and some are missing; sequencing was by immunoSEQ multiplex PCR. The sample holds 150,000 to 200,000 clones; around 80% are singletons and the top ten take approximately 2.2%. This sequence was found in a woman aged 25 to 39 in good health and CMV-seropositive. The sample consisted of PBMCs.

This CDR3 is CASSVNRGNGYTF. In DNA form, the CDR3 reads TGTGCCAGCAGTGTCAACAGGGGGAATGGCTACACCTTC. The rearrangement joins TRBV2 to TRBJ1-2; TRBD1 matches 8 bases. The germline CDR1 and CDR2 sequences are SNHLY and FYNNEI. J was trimmed by 6 bases and V by 4 bases; bases with no gene match: 4. This CDR3 comprises 13 residues. The full variable domain, completed using reference TRBV2 and TRBJ1-2, is EPEVTQTPSHQVTQMGQEVILRCVPISNHLYFYWYRQILGQKVEFLVSFYNNEISEKSEIFDDQFSVERPDGSNFTLKIRSTKLEDSAMYFCASSVNRGNGYTFGSGTRLTVV.